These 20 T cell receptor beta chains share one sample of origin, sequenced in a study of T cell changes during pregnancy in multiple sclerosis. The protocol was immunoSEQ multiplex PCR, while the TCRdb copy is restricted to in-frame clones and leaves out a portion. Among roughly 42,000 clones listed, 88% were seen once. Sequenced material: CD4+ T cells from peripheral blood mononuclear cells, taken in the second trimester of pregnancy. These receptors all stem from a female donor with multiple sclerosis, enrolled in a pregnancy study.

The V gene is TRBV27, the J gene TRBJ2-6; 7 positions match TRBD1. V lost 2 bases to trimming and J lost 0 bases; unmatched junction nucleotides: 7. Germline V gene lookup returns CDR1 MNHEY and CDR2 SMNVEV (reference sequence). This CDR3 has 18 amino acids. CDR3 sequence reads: CASSLKPGQYSGANVLTF. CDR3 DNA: TGTGCCAGCAGTTTAAAACCGGGACAGTACTCTGGGGCCAACGTCCTGACTTTC. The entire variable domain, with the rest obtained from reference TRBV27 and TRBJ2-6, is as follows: EAQVTQNPRYLITVTGKKLTVTCSQNMNHEYMSWYRQDPGLGLRQIYYSMNVEVTDKGDVPEGYKVSRKEKRNFPLILESPSPNQTSLYFCASSLKPGQYSGANVLTFGAGSRLTVL.

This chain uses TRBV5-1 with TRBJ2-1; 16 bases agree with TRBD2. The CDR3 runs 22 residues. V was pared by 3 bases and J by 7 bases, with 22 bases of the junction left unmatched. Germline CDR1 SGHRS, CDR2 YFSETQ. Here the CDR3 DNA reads TGCGCCAGCAGCTCGTACAGACCGGGACTAGCGGGAGGGCCAGTATTGGATAATGAGCAGTTCTTC. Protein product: CASSSYRPGLAGGPVLDNEQFF.

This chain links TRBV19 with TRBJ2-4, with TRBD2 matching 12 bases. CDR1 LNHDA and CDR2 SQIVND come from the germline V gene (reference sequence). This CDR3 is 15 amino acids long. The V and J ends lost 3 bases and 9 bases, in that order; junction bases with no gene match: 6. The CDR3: CASSMASGRGAIQYF. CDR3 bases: TGTGCCAGTAGTATGGCTAGCGGGAGGGGAGCCATTCAGTACTTC.

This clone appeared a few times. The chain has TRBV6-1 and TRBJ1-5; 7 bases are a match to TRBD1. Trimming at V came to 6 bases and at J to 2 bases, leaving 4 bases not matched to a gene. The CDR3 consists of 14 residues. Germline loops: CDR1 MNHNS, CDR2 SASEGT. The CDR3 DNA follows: TGTGCCAGCAGCGGGGACAGTGGCAATCAGCCCCAGCATTTT. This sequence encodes CASSGDSGNQPQHF.

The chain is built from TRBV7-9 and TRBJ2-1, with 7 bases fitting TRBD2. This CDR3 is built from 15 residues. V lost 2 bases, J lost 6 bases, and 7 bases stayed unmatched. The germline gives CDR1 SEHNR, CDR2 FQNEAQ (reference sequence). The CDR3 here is CASSLSIAGANEQFF. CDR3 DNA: TGTGCCAGCAGCTTAAGCATCGCGGGAGCCAATGAGCAGTTCTTC.

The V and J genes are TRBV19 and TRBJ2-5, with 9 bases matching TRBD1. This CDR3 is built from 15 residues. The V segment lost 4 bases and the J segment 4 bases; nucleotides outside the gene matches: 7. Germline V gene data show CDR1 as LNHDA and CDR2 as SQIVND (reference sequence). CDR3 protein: CASSRTGGKGETQYF. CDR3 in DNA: TGTGCCAGTAGTAGAACAGGGGGCAAGGGAGAGACCCAGTACTTC.

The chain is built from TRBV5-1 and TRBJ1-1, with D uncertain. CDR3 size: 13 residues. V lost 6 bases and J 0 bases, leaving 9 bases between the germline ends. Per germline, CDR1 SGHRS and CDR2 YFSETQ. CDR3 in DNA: TGCGCCAGCATGGTCGGGGTGAACACTGAAGCTTTCTTT. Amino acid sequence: CASMVGVNTEAFF.

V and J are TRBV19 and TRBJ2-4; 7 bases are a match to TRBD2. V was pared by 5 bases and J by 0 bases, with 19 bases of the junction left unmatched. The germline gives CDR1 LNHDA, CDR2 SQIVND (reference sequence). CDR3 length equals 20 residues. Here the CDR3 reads CASSPPPSGVAGLAKNIQYF. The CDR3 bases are TGTGCCAGTAGTCCGCCCCCCTCGGGGGTAGCGGGCCTAGCCAAAAACATTCAGTACTTC.

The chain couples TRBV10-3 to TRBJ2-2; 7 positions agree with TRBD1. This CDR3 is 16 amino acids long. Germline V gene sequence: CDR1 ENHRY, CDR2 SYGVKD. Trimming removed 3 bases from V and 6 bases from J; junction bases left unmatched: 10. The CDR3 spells CAISEEGARGSGELFF. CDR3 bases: TGTGCCATCAGTGAAGAGGGGGCTAGAGGCTCCGGGGAGCTGTTTTTT.

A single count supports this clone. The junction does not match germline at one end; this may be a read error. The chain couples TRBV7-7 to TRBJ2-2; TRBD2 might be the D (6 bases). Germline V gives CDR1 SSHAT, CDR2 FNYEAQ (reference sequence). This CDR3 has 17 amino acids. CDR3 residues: CASSLAVGGYGTGELFF. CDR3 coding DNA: TGTGCTAGCAGCTTAGCGGTGGGGGGTTACGGCACCGGGGAGCTGTTTTTT.

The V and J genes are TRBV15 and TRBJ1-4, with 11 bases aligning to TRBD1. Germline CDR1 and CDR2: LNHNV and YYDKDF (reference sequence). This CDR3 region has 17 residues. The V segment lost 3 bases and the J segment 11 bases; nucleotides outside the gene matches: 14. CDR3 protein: CATSRGSGTGGKLKLFF. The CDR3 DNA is TGTGCCACCAGCAGGGGCTCCGGGACAGGGGGTAAATTGAAACTGTTTTTT.

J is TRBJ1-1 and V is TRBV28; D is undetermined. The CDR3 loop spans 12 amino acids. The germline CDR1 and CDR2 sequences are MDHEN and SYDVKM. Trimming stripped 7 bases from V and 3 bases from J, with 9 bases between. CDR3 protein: CASTRQDTEAFF. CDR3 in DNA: TGTGCCAGCACCCGGCAGGACACTGAAGCTTTCTTT.

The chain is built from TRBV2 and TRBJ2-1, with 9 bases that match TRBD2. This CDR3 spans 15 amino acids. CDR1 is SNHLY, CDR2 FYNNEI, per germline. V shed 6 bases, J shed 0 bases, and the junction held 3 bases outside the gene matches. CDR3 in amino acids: CASRRLAASYNEQFF. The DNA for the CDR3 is TGTGCCAGCAGGAGACTAGCGGCCTCCTACAATGAGCAGTTCTTC.

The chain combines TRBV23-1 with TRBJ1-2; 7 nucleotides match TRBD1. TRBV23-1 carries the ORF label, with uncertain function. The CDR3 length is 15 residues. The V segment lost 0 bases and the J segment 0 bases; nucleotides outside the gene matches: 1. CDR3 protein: CASSQSGTANYGYTF. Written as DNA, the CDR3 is TGCGCCAGCAGTCAATCCGGGACAGCTAACTATGGCTACACCTTC.

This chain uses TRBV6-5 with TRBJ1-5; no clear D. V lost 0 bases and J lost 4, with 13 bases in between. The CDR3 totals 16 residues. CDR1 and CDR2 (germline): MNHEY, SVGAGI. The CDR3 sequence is CASSYSKGGYNQPQHF. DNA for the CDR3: TGTGCCAGCAGTTACTCTAAGGGAGGTTATAATCAGCCCCAGCATTTT.

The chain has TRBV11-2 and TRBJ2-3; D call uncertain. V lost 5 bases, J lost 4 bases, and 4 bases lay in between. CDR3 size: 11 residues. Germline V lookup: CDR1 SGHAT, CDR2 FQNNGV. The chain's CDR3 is CASSQADTQYF. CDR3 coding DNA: TGTGCCAGCAGCCAGGCAGATACGCAGTATTTT.

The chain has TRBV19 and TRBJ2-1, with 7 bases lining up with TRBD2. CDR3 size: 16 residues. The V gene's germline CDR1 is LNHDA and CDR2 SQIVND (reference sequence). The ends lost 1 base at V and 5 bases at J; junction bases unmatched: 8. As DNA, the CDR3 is TGTGCCAGTAGTATAGGAGGTCTAGCGGTGAACAATGAGCAGTTCTTC. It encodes CASSIGGLAVNNEQFF.

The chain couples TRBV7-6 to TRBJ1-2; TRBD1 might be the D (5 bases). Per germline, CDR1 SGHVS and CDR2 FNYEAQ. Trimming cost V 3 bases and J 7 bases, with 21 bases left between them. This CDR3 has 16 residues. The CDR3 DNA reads TGTGCCAGCAGCTTTATGCGAGGTCCAGGGTGGGGTGGCTACACCTTC. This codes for CASSFMRGPGWGGYTF.

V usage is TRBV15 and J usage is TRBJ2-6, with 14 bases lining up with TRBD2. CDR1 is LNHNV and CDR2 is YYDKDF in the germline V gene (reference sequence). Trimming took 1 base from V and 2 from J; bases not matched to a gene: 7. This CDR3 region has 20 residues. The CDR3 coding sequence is TGTGCCACCAGCAGAGTGGGACTAGCGGGAGTACGGCCTGGGGCCAACGTCCTGACTTTC. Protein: CATSRVGLAGVRPGANVLTF. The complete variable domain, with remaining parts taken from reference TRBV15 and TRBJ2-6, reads DAMVIQNPRYQVTQFGKPVTLSCSQTLNHNVMYWYQQKSSQAPKLLFHYYDKDFNNEADTPDNFQSRRPNTSFCFLDIRSPGLGDTAMYLCATSRVGLAGVRPGANVLTFGAGSRLTVL.

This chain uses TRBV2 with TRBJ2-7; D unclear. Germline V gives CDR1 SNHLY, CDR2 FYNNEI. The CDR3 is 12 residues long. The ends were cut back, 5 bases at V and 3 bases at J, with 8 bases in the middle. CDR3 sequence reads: CASSSSFYEQYF. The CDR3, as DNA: TGTGCCAGCAGTTCGTCCTTCTACGAGCAGTACTTC.